The 5 T cell receptor beta chains presented below share a single source sample, sequenced in a study of T cell changes during pregnancy in multiple sclerosis. Profiling relied on immunoSEQ multiplex PCR, and the TCRdb table lists in-frame clones only, not all of them. Here the sample spans tens of thousands of clones, over 75% being singletons. Sequencing used peripheral blood, obtained after pregnancy. The receptors were gathered from a female donor with multiple sclerosis, enrolled in a pregnancy study.

The rearrangement uses TRBV13 and TRBJ2-1; tentative D call: TRBD2 (7 bases). The CDR3 has 16 residues. Germline V gives CDR1 PRHDT, CDR2 FYEKMQ (reference sequence). V gave up 0 bases and J gave up 8 bases, with 17 bases separating them. In DNA, the CDR3 is TGTGCCAGCAGCTTAGGAGGGGGGGCGGTATACTATGAGCAGTTCTTC. Amino acid sequence: CASSLGGGAVYYEQFF.

The gene calls are TRBV4-1 and TRBJ1-2; D is undetermined. CDR3 length: 16 residues. Germline V gene lookup returns CDR1 MGHRA and CDR2 YSYEKL. Trimming removed 3 bases at V and 2 bases at J, with 16 bases between. CDR3: CASSHTMDSQNYGYTF. CDR3 coding DNA: TGCGCCAGCAGCCATACTATGGACTCCCAGAACTATGGCTACACCTTC.

The chain carries TRBV11-2 and TRBJ2-1; D not resolved. Deletions cut 2 bases from V and 0 bases from J, with 11 bases between. The germline CDR1 and CDR2 sequences are SGHAT and FQNNGV. CDR3 size: 16 residues. The CDR3 spells CASSLLLLSSYNEQFF. The DNA of the CDR3 is TGTGCCAGCAGCTTATTGCTGCTCAGCTCCTACAATGAGCAGTTCTTC.

This chain uses TRBV6-4 with TRBJ2-5; 7 nucleotides match TRBD1. V lost 10 bases to trimming and J lost 4 bases; unmatched junction nucleotides: 9. The CDR3 has 13 residues. Germline V lookup: CDR1 MRHNA, CDR2 SNTAGT. The CDR3 nucleotides read TGTGCCATCGACCCTACAGGGGTAGAGACCCAGTACTTC. Protein: CAIDPTGVETQYF.

The chain combines TRBV7-2 with TRBJ1-6, with 7 nucleotides matching TRBD1. After removal of 5 bases from V and 7 bases from J, the junction contained 17 bases not matched to a gene. In germline, CDR1 is SGHTA, CDR2 FQGNSA. CDR3 length: 18 amino acids. Here the CDR3 reads CASSQGQSLTRPNSPLHF. The CDR3 DNA reads TGTGCCAGCAGCCAGGGACAGTCACTAACCCGCCCAAATTCACCCCTCCACTTT.